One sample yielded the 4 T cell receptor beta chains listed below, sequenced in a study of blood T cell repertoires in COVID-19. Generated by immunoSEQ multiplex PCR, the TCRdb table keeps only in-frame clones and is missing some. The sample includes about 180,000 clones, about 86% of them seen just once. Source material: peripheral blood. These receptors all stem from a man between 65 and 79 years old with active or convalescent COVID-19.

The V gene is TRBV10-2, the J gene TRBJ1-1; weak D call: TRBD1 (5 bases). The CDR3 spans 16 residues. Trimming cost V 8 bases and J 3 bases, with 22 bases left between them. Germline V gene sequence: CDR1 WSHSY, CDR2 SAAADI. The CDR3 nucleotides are TGCGCCAGCCGCGAACGGACACTCGGCAGGTACACTGAAGCTTTCTTT. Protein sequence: CASRERTLGRYTEAFF.

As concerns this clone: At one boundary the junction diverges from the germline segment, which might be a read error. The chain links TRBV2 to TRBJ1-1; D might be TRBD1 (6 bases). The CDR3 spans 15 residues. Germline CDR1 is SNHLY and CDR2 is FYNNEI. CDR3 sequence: CASCDGGRGARGAFF. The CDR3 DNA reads TGTGCCAGCTGTGATGGAGGGCGGGGGGCACGGGGAGCTTTCTTT.

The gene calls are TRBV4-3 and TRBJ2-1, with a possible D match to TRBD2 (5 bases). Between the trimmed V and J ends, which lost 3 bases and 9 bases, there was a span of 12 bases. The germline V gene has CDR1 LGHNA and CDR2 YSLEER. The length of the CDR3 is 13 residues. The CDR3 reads CASSQYEGIEQFF. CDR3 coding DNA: TGCGCCAGCAGCCAGTACGAGGGTATTGAGCAGTTCTTC.

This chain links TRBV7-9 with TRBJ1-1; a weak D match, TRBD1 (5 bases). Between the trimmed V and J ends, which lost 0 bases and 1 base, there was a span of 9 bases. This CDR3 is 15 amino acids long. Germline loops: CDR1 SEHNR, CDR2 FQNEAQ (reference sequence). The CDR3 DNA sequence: TGTGCCAGCAGCTTAGCCAACAGGCCGAACACTGAAGCTTTCTTT. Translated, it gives CASSLANRPNTEAFF.